This TCR beta chain was sequenced for a study of cytomegalovirus exposure and HLA in healthy donors. With regard to this clone: Its antigen remains unknown.

General observations from the study: Later analysis reportedly placed an Asian-associated ancestry cluster below the approximately 730-donor mean in N-insertions. DRB1 showed the most TCR associations and HLA-C the fewest in a later analysis, as rates varied by HLA locus.

In the PCR, 60 Vbeta and 13 Jbeta primers were used. TCRdb keeps only in-frame clones here, not all; method: immunoSEQ multiplex PCR. Of over 100,000 clones in the sample, about four fifths were seen once. V was cut by 8 bases and J by 2 bases, with 13 bases left in between. Germline V gene data show CDR1 as SQVTM and CDR2 as ANQGSEA. The CDR3 loop spans 14 amino acids. This TCR was recovered from a man aged 30 to 39 in good health and CMV-seropositive. The gene calls are TRBV29-1 and TRBJ2-6, with D possibly being TRBD1 (5 bases). Sequenced: PBMCs. CDR3 region: CSISNRTGANVLTF. The CDR3 DNA reads as TGCAGCATCTCCAACAGGACTGGGGCCAACGTCCTGACTTTC.